This T cell receptor beta chain was documented in a study of Graves' ophthalmopathy and Graves' hyperthyroidism. The CDR3 loop spans 11 amino acids. CDR1 and CDR2 (germline): SGHVS, FQNEAQ. Scientists amplified the TCR beta CDR3 regions from RNA transcripts. First-round RT-PCR employed HTBI primers, with a second-round multiplex PCR after it. TCRdb used MiXCR to reprocess the multiplex PCR reads, holding one entry per CDR3 protein. Seen here are 200,000 to 250,000 distinct CDR3 sequences, roughly a fifth observed once, and the top ten hold more than 35%. About this clonotype: Compared with germline, one end of the junction differs, possibly owing to a read error.

This clonotype was obtained from a woman aged 50 to 60 with Graves' ophthalmopathy. Sequencing input: peripheral blood. The chain recombines TRBV7-8 with TRBJ1-1; D is unresolved. The DNA for the CDR3 is TGTGCCAGCAGCCTCAACACTGAAGCTTCCTTT. It translates to CASSLNTEASF. The full variable domain, in which reference TRBV7-8 and TRBJ1-1 provide the parts outside the CDR3, is GAGVSQSPRYKVAKRGQDVALRCDPISGHVSLFWYQQALGQGPEFLTYFQNEAQLDKSGLPSDRFFAERPEGSVSTLKIQRTQQEDSAVYLCASSLNTEASFGQGTRLTVV.